The 5 T cell receptor beta chains below come from one sample, sequenced in a study of T cell changes during pregnancy in multiple sclerosis. The assay was immunoSEQ multiplex PCR, and TCRdb's table has in-frame clones only and misses some. Of about 38,000 clones detected, roughly 89% appear once; the ten largest clones hold 0.55% to 0.7%. The sample in question was CD4+ T cells from peripheral blood mononuclear cells, obtained before pregnancy. Source of these receptors: a female donor with multiple sclerosis, enrolled in a pregnancy study.

This clone was seen more than once but under ten times. The chain joins TRBV5-1 to TRBJ2-1; 8 bases map to TRBD2. This CDR3 region has 14 residues. Unmatched junction bases numbered 8, after V lost 5 bases and J lost 7 bases. CDR1 is SGHRS, CDR2 YFSETQ, per germline. The CDR3, as DNA: TGCGCCAGCAGATTAACGGGGGGGCAGAATGAGCAGTTCTTC. This gives the protein CASRLTGGQNEQFF. Complete variable domain (other parts from reference TRBV5-1 and TRBJ2-1): KAGVTQTPRYLIKTRGQQVTLSCSPISGHRSVSWYQQTPGQGLQFLFEYFSETQRNKGNFPGRFSGRQFSNSRSEMNVSTLELGDSALYLCASRLTGGQNEQFFGPGTRLTVL.

The chain links TRBV5-3 to TRBJ2-3; TRBD2 agrees at 9 bases. TRBV5-3 is flagged as an ORF with uncertain function. After removal of 10 bases from V and 4 bases from J, the junction contained 10 bases not matched to a gene. CDR3 length equals 14 residues. CDR3 sequence reads: CARQSGGGADTQYF. DNA of the CDR3: TGTGCCCGGCAGTCGGGCGGGGGGGCAGATACGCAGTATTTT.

This clone showed up just a few times. The chain recombines TRBV6-5 with TRBJ1-1; 8 bases map to TRBD1. The CDR3 consists of 12 residues. J lost 10 bases, V lost 8 bases, and 9 bases had no gene match. In germline, CDR1 is MNHEY, CDR2 SVGAGI. The CDR3 is CASGTGGKPAFF. CDR3 DNA: TGTGCCAGCGGTACAGGGGGGAAGCCAGCTTTCTTT.

This CDR3 is CASSPTGDTQYF. In nucleotides, the CDR3 is TGTGCCAGCAGCCCCACCGGAGATACGCAGTATTTT. J is TRBJ2-3 and V is TRBV11-1, with D hard to call. This CDR3 region has 12 residues. The V and J ends lost 5 bases and 5 bases respectively, with 8 bases between them. Germline values: CDR1 SGHAT, CDR2 FQDESV (reference sequence).

V usage is TRBV10-1 and J usage is TRBJ2-7; D might be TRBD2 (6 bases). CDR1 is WNHNN, CDR2 SYGVQD, per germline (reference sequence). V shed 0 bases and J shed 6 bases, with 12 bases lying between them. The CDR3 sequence is 14 residues long. The DNA for the CDR3 is TGCGCCAGCAGTGAGTCGGTGGGGGGTAGCGAGCAGTACTTC. Translating gives CASSESVGGSEQYF.